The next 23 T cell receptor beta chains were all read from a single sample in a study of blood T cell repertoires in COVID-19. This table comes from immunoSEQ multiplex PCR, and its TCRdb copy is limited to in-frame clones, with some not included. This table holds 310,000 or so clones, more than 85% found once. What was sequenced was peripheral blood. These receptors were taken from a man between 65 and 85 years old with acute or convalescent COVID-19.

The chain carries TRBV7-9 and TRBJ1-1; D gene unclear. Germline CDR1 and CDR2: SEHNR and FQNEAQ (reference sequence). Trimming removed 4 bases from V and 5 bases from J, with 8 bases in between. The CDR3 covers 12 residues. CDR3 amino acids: CASSWMETEAFF. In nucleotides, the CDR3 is TGTGCCAGCAGCTGGATGGAGACTGAAGCTTTCTTT. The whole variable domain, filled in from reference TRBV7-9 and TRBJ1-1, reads DTGVSQNPRHKITKRGQNVTFRCDPISEHNRLYWYRQTLGQGPEFLTYFQNEAQLEKSRLLSDRFSAERPKGSFSTLEIQRTEQGDSAMYLCASSWMETEAFFGQGTRLTVV.

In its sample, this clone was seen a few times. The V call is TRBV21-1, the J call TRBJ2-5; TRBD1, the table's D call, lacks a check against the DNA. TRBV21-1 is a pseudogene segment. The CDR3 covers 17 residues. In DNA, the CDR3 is TGTGCCAGCAGCAAAGCCCCTCAAGGGACAGGGAAAGAGACCCAGTACTTC. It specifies CASSKAPQGTGKETQYF.

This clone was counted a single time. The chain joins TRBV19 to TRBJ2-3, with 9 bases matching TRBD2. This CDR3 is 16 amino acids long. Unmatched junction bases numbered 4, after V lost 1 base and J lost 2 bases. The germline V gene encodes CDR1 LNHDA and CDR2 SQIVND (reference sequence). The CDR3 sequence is CASSIGGLASTDTQYF. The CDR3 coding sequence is TGTGCCAGTAGTATAGGAGGACTAGCGTCCACAGATACGCAGTATTTT.

The CDR3, as DNA: TGTGCCAGCAGTGCCGCGGCGGCGACTAACTATGGCTACACCTTC. Its protein is CASSAAAATNYGYTF. V gene TRBV6-6 combines with J gene TRBJ1-2; D gene uncertain. Trimming took off 5 bases at V and 0 bases at J, with 13 bases between the two ends. The CDR3 is 15 amino acids. Germline CDR1 reads MNHNY; CDR2 reads SVGAGI (reference sequence).

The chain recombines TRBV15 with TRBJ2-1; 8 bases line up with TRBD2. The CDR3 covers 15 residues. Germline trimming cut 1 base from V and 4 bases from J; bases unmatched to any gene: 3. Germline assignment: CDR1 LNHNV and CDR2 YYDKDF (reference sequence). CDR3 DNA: TGTGCCACCAGCAGAGTAACGGGAGGGTACAATGAGCAGTTCTTC. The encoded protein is CATSRVTGGYNEQFF.

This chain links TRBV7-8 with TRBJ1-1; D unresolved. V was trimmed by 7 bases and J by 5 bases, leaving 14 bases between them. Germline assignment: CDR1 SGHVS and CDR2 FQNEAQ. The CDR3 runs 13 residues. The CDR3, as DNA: TGTGCCAGCACTGGTGACATCTTAACTGAAGCTTTCTTT. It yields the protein CASTGDILTEAFF.

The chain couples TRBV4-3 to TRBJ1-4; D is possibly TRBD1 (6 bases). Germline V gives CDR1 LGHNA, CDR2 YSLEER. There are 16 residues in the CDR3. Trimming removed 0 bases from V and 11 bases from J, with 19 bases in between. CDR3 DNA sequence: TGCGCCAGCAGCCAAGATTGGGAAACAGGGTCTAGGAAACTGTTTTTT. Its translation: CASSQDWETGSRKLFF.

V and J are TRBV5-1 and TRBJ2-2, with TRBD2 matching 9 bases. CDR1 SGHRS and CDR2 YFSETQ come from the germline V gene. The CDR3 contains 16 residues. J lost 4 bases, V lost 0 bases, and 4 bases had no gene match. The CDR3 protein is CASSLGPSGITGELFF. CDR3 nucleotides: TGCGCCAGCAGCTTGGGACCTAGCGGGATCACCGGGGAGCTGTTTTTT.

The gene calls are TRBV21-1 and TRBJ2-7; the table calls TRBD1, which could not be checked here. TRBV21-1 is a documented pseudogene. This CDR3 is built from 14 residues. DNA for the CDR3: TGTGCCAGTTCCCCGGCGCAGGGAAGCTACGAGCAGTACTTC. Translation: CASSPAQGSYEQYF.

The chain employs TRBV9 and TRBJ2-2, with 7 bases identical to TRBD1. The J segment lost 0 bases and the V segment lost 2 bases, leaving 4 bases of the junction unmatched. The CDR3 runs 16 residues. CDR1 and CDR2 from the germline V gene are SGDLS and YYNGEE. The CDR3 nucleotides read TGTGCCAGCAGCGTTAGGACAGGAGCGAACACCGGGGAGCTGTTTTTT. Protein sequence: CASSVRTGANTGELFF.

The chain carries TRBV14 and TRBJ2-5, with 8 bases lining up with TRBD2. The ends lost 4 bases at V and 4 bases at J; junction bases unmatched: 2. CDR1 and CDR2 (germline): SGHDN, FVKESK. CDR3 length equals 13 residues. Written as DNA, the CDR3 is TGTGCCAGCAGCCCCGGGAGGGGAGAGACCCAGTACTTC. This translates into CASSPGRGETQYF.

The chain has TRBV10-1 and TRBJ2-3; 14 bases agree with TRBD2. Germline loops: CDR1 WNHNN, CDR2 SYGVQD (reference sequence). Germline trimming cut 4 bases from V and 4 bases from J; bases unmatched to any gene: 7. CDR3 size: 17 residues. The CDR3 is CASSGSKTSGRADTQYF. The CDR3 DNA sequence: TGCGCCAGCAGTGGGTCAAAGACTAGCGGGAGGGCAGATACGCAGTATTTT.

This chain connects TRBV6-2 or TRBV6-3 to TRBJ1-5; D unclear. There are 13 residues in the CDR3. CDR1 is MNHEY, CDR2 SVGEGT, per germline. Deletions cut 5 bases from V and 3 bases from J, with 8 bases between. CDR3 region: CASSRSNNQPQHF. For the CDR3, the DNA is TGTGCCAGCAGTCGCAGTAACAATCAGCCCCAGCATTTT.

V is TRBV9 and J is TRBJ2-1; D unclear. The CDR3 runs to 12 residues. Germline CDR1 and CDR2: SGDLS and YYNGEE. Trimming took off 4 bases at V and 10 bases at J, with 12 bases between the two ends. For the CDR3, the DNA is TGTGCCAGCAGCACAACCGCCTCAGAGCAGTTCTTC. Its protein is CASSTTASEQFF.

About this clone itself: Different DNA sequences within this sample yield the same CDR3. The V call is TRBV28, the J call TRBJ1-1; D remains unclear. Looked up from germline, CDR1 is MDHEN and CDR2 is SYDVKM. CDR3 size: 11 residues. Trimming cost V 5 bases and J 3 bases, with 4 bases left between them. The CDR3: CASSLYTEAFF. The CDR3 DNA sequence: TGTGCCAGCAGTCTGTACACTGAAGCTTTCTTT.

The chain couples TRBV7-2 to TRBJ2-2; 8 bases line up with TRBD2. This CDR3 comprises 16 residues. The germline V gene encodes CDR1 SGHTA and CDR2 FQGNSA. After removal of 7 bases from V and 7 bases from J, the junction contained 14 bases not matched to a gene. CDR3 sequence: CASNPVGAGVGGELFF. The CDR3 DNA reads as TGTGCCAGCAACCCGGTGGGAGCGGGAGTGGGCGGGGAGCTGTTTTTT.

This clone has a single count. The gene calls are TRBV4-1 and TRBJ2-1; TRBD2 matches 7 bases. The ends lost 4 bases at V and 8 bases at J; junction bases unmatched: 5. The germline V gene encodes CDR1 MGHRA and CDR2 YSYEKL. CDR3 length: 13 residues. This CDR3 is CASSLGLDYEQFF. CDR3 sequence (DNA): TGCGCCAGCAGCCTCGGACTAGATTATGAGCAGTTCTTC.

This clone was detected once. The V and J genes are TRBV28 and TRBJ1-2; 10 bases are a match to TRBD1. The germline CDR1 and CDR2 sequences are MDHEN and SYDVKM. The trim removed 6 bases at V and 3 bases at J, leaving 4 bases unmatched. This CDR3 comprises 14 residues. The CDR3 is CASRGQGRYYGYTF. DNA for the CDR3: TGTGCCAGCAGGGGACAGGGGAGATACTATGGCTACACCTTC.

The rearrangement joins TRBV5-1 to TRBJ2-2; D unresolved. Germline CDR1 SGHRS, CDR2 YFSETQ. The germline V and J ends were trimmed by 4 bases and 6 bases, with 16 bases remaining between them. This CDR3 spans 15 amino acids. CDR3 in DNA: TGCGCCAGCAGCATAACCGAAAGCTCCTCCGGGGAGCTGTTTTTT. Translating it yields CASSITESSSGELFF.

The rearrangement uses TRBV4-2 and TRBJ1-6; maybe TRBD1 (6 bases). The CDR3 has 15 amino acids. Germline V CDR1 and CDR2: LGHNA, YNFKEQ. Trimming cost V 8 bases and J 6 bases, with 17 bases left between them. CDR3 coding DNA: TGTGCCAGCTGCGGGGGGGGGCAGATTAATTCACCCCTCCACTTT. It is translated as CASCGGGQINSPLHF.

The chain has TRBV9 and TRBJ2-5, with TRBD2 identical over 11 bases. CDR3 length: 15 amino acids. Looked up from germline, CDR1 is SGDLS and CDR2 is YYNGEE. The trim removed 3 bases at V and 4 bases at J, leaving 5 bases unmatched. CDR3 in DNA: TGTGCCAGCAGCGAGGGACTAGCGGATAGAGAGACCCAGTACTTC. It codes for CASSEGLADRETQYF.

The CDR3 reads CASSSGQGSETQYF. The CDR3 DNA reads TGTGCCAGCAGCTCGGGACAGGGGAGTGAGACCCAGTACTTC. The genes are TRBV7-9 and TRBJ2-5; 10 positions match TRBD1. Germline V gives CDR1 SEHNR, CDR2 FQNEAQ (reference sequence). This CDR3 contains 14 residues. The V and J ends lost 4 bases and 5 bases, in that order; junction bases with no gene match: 4.

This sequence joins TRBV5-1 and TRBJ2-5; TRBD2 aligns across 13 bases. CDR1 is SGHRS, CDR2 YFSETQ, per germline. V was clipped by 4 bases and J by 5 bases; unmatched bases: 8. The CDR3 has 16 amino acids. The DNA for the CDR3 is TGCGCCAGCAGCCTAGGACTAGCGGGAGAAACGGAGACCCAGTACTTC. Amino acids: CASSLGLAGETETQYF.